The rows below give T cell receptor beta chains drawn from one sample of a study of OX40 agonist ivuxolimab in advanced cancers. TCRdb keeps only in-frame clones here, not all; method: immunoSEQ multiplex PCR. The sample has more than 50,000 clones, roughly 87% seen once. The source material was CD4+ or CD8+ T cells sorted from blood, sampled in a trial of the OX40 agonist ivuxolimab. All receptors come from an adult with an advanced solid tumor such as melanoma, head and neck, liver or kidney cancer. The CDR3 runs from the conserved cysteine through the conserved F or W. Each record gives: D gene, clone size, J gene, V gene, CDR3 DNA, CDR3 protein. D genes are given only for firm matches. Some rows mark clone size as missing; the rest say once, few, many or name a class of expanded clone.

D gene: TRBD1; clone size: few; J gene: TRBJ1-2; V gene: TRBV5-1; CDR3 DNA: TGCGCCAGCAGCGTACAGGGGGATGACTATGGCTACACCTTC; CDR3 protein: CASSVQGDDYGYTF
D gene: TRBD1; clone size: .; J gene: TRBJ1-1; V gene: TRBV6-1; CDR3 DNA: TGTGCCAGCAGTGCTTACAGGGGGAACACTGAAGCTTTCTTT; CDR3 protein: CASSAYRGNTEAFF
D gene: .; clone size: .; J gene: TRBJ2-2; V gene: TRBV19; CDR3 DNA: TGTGCCAGTAGTATAGCTGGGATCACCGGGGAGCTGTTTTTT; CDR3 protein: CASSIAGITGELFF
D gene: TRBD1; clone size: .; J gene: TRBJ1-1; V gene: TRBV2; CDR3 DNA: TGTGCCAGCGGACCGGGACAGGGACGTGGCACTGAAGCTTTCTTT; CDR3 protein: CASGPGQGRGTEAFF
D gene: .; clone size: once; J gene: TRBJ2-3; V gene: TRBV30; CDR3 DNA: TGTGCCTGGAGTCTTACAGATACGCAGTATTTT; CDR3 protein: CAWSLTDTQYF
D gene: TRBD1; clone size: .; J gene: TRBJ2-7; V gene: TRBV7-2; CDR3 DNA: TGTGCCAGCAGCTTTGCCGGGACAGCGGTTTCCTACGAGCAGTACTTC; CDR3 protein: CASSFAGTAVSYEQYF
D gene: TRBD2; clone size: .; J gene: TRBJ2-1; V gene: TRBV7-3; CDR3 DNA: TGTGCCAGCAGCGTACAACCCGCGGGAGGGGGAAATGAGCAGTTCTTC; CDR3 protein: CASSVQPAGGGNEQFF
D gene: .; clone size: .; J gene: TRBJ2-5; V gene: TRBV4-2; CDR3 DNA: TGTGCCAGCAGCCTCCGGAGGGGCGGATTGGAGCAAGAGACCCAGTACTTC; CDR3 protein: CASSLRRGGLEQETQYF
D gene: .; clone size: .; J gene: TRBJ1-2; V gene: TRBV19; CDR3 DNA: TGTGCCAGTAGTATATCCACGCGGAAGGGGCTTAACTATGGCTACACCTTC; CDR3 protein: CASSISTRKGLNYGYTF
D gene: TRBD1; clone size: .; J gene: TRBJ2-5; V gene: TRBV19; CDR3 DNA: TGTGCCAGTAGTCCACAGGGGGCGTCGGGGGAGACCCAGTACTTC; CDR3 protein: CASSPQGASGETQYF
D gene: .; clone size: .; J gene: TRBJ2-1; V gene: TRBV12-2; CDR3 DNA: TGTGCAAGTCGCCCCCGGGGTGAGCAGTTCTTC; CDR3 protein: CASRPRGEQFF
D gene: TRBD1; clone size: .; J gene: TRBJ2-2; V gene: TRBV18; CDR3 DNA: TGTGCCAGCTCACTAACAGGGGGCGAGAACACCGGGGAGCTGTTTTTT; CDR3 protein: CASSLTGGENTGELFF
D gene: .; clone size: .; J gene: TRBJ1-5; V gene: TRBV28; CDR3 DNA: TGTGCCAGCAGTTTGGGGGGGGGCAATCAGCCCCAGCATTTT; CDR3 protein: CASSLGGGNQPQHF